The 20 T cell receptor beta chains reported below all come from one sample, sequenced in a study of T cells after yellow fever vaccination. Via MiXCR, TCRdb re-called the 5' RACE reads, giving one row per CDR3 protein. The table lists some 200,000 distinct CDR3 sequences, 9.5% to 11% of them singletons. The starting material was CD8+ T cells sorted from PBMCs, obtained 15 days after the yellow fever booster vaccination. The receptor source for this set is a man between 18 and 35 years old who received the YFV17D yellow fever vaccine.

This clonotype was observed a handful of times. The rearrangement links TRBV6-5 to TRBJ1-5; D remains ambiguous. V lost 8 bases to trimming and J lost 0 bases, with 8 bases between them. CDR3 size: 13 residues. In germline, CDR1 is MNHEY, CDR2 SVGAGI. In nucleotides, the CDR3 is TGTGCCAGCCGTAGATATAGCAATCAGCCCCAGCATTTT. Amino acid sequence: CASRRYSNQPQHF.

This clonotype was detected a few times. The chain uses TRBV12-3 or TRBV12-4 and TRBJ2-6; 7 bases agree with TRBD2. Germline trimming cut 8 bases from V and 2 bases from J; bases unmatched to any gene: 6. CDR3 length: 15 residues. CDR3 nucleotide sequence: TGTGCCAGCGACGTTGGGGGGGCTGGGGCCAACGTCCTGACTTTC. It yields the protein CASDVGGAGANVLTF.

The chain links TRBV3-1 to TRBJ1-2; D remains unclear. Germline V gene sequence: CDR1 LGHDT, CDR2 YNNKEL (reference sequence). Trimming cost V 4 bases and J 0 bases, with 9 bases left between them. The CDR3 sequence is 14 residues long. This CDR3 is CASSLPDSNYGYTF. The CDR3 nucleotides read TGTGCCAGCAGCCTCCCCGATTCTAACTATGGCTACACCTTC.

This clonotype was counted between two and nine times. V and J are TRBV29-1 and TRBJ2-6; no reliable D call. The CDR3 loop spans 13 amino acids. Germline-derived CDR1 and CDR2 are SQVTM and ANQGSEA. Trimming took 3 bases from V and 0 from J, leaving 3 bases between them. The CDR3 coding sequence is TGCAGCGTTGATTTCTCTGGGGCCAACGTCCTGACTTTC. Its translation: CSVDFSGANVLTF.

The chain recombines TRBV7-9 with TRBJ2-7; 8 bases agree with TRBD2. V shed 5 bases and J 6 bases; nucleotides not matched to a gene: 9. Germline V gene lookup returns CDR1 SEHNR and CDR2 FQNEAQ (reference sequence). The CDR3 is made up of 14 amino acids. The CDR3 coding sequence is TGTGCCAGCAGCCCCGCGGGGGGTGGAAGCGAGCAGTACTTC. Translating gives CASSPAGGGSEQYF.

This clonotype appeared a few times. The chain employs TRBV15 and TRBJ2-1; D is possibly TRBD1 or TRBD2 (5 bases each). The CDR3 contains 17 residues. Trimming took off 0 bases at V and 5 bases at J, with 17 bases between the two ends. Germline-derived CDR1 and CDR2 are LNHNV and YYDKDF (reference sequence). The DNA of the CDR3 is TGTGCCACCAGCAGAGACCCCTTCCGGGGCGGCCACAATGAGCAGTTCTTC. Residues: CATSRDPFRGGHNEQFF. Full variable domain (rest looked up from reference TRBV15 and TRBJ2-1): DAMVIQNPRYQVTQFGKPVTLSCSQTLNHNVMYWYQQKSSQAPKLLFHYYDKDFNNEADTPDNFQSRRPNTSFCFLDIRSPGLGDTAMYLCATSRDPFRGGHNEQFFGPGTRLTVL.

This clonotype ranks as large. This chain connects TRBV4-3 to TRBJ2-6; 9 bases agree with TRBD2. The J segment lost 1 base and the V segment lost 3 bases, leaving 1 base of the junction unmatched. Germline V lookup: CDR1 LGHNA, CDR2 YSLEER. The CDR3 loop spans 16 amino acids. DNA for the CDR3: TGCGCCAGCAGCCAGACTAGCGGTTCTGGGGCCAACGTCCTGACTTTC. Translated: CASSQTSGSGANVLTF.

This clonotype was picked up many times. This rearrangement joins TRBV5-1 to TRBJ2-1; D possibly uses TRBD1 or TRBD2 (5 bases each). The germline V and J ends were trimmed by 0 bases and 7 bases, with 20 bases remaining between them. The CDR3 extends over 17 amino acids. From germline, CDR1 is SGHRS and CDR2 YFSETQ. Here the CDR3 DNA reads TGCGCCAGCAGCTTGGGGCTGGGGACCTGGGCCGGTAATGAGCAGTTCTTC. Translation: CASSLGLGTWAGNEQFF.

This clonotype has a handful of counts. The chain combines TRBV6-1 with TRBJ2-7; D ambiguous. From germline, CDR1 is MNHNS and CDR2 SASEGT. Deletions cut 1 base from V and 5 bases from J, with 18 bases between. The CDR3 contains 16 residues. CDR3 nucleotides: TGTGCCAGCAGTGAAGAGTCGGCTTGGACCCCCCACGAGCAGTACGTC. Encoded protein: CASSEESAWTPHEQYV.

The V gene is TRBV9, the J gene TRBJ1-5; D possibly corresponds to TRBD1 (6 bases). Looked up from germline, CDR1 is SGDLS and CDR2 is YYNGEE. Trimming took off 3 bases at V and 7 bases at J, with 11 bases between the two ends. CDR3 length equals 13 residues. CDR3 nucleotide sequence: TGTGCCAGCAGCGCAGGGGCACGACAGCCCCAGCATTTT. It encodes CASSAGARQPQHF.

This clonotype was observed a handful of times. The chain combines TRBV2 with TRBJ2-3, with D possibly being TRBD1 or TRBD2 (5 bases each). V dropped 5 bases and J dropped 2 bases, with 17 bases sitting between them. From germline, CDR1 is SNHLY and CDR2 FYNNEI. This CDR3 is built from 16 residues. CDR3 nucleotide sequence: TGTGCCAGCAGTCACGGGACCGATATATCCACAGATACGCAGTATTTT. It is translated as CASSHGTDISTDTQYF.

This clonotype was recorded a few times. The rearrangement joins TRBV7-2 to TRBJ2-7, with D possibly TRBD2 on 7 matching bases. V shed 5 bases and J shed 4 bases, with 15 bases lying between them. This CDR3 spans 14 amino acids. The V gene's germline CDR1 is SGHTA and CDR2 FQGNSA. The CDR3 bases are TGTGCCAGCAGCCCCTGGGGGGGGGCGTACGAGCAGTACTTC. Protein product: CASSPWGGAYEQYF.

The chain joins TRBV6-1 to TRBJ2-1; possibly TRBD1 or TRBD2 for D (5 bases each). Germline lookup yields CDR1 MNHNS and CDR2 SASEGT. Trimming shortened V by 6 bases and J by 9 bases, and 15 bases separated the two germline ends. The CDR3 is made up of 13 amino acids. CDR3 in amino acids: CASSQEGPFEQFF. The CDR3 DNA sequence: TGTGCCAGCAGCCAAGAGGGACCTTTTGAGCAGTTCTTC.

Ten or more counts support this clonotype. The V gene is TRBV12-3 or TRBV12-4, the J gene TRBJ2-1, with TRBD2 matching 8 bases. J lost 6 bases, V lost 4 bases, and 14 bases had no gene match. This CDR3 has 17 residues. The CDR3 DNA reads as TGTGCCAGCAGTTCCTTGTTGGCGGGGGGCCTAGTCAATGAGCAGTTCTTC. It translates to CASSSLLAGGLVNEQFF.

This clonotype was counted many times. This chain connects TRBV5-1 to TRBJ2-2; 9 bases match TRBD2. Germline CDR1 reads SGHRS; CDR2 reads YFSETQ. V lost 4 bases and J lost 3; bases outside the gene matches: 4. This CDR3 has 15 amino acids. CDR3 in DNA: TGCGCCAGCAGCGCGGAGCGGGGGGACACCGGGGAGCTGTTTTTT. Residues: CASSAERGDTGELFF.

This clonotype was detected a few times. The CDR3 loop reads CASSQERVNEQFF. In nucleotides, the CDR3 is TGTGCCAGCAGCCAAGAACGGGTCAATGAGCAGTTCTTC. The rearrangement joins TRBV14 to TRBJ2-1; no definite D call. CDR3 length: 13 amino acids. Germline V lookup: CDR1 SGHDN, CDR2 FVKESK. V was trimmed by 0 bases and J by 6 bases, leaving 6 bases between them.

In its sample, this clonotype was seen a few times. The CDR3 region has the DNA TGTGCCAGCACTCAGCCAGTCCCGGCCGGAGGCGGTGAAGCTTTCTTT. This translates into CASTQPVPAGGGEAFF. The V gene is TRBV6-2 or TRBV6-3, the J gene TRBJ1-1; unclear D gene. The length of the CDR3 is 16 residues. Trimming took off 7 bases at V and 7 bases at J, with 25 bases between the two ends. The germline V gene encodes CDR1 MNHEY and CDR2 SVGEGT.

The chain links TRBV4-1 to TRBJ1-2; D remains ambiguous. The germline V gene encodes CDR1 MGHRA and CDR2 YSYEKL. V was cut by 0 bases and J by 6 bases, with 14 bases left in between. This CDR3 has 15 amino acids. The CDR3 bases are TGCGCCAGCAGCCAAGACCGAGTGGGCGGGGATGGCTACACCTTC. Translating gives CASSQDRVGGDGYTF.

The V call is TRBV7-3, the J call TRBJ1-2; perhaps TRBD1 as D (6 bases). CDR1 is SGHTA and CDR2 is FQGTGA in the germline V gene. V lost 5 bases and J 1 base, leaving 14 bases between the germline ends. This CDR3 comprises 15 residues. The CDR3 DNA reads TGTGCCAGCAGCCCAGCCGGGGGCGGTAACTATGGCTACACCTTC. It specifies CASSPAGGGNYGYTF.

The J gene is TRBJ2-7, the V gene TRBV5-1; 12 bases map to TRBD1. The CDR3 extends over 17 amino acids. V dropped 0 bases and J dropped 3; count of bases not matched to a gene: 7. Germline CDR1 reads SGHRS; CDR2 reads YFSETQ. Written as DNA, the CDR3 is TGCGCCAGCAGCTTGGGCCCCGGGACAGGGGGCGGCTACGAGCAGTACGTC. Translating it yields CASSLGPGTGGGYEQYV.